The 25 T cell receptor beta chains below were found in one sample sequenced in a study of blood T cell repertoires in COVID-19 (dated by TCRdb to the early 2020s). Library method: the immunoSEQ multiplex PCR assay. Not all clones reach the TCRdb copy of this immuneACCESS table, which keeps in-frame sequences only. Checked studies attribute under half of the gap to unresolved V genes and leave the rest unexplained. The sample contains about 1,900 clones, approximately 62% of them found a single time. The ten largest clones capture roughly 24% of the sample. Input material: peripheral blood. The source is a man between 70 and 80 years old with active COVID-19.

This clone appeared a few times. The gene calls are TRBV7-2 and TRBJ2-1; D unresolved. The ends were cut back, 4 bases at V and 7 bases at J, with 17 bases in the middle. Germline V lookup: CDR1 SGHTA, CDR2 FQGNSA. There are 15 residues in the CDR3. This CDR3 reads CASSSGPFYRNEQFF. The CDR3 bases are TGTGCCAGCAGCTCCGGTCCCTTTTATCGGAATGAGCAGTTCTTC.

The rearrangement uses TRBV5-5 and TRBJ2-5, with 8 bases that match TRBD1. The CDR3 spans 16 residues. Trimming removed 4 bases from V and 5 bases from J; junction bases left unmatched: 13. Germline CDR1 reads SGHKS; CDR2 reads YYEKEE (reference sequence). The CDR3 nucleotides are TGTGCCAGCAGCCACGGGGGCAGGGGGCCGGGGGAGACCCAGTACTTC. It codes for CASSHGGRGPGETQYF.

The V and J genes are TRBV2 and TRBJ2-2; TRBD1 agrees at 7 bases. The CDR3 has 15 residues. From germline, CDR1 is SNHLY and CDR2 FYNNEI. V lost 6 bases and J lost 0; bases outside the gene matches: 4. The CDR3 sequence: CASSPQGANTGELFF. The CDR3 region has the DNA TGTGCCAGCAGCCCTCAGGGGGCGAACACCGGGGAGCTGTTTTTT.

The V gene is TRBV10-3, the J gene TRBJ1-2; D ambiguous. Germline CDR1 and CDR2: ENHRY and SYGVKD. Trimming removed 6 bases from V and 2 bases from J, with 16 bases in between. The CDR3 is 15 amino acids. For the CDR3, the DNA is TGTGCCATCAGGGGGTCGGAAGGACTAAACTATGGCTACACCTTC. The encoded protein is CAIRGSEGLNYGYTF.

This clone was detected once. The gene calls are TRBV19 and TRBJ2-5; unclear D gene. Germline-derived CDR1 and CDR2 are LNHDA and SQIVND (reference sequence). This CDR3 has 13 residues. V shed 5 bases and J shed 3 bases, with 10 bases lying between them. The CDR3 DNA reads TGTGCCAGTAGTTTGGGCGACGAAGAGACCCAGTACTTC. This codes for CASSLGDEETQYF.

This chain uses TRBV7-6 with TRBJ2-2; 7 bases are a match to TRBD1. The V and J ends lost 4 bases and 5 bases, in that order; junction bases with no gene match: 7. Germline assignment: CDR1 SGHVS and CDR2 FNYEAQ. CDR3 length: 15 amino acids. CDR3 protein: CASSSFTGVTGELFF. Here the CDR3 DNA reads TGTGCCAGCAGCTCATTTACAGGGGTAACCGGGGAGCTGTTTTTT.

The chain uses TRBV24-1 and TRBJ1-2; 7 positions agree with TRBD1. V was clipped by 6 bases and J by 4 bases; unmatched bases: 10. Germline CDR1 reads KGHDR; CDR2 reads SFDVKD. This CDR3 is built from 15 residues. CDR3 sequence: CATSKSSDRVYGYTF. The CDR3 nucleotides read TGTGCCACCAGTAAGTCTAGCGACAGGGTCTATGGCTACACCTTC.

The rearrangement links TRBV7-3 to TRBJ2-5; no clear D gene. Trimming took off 3 bases at V and 0 bases at J, with 8 bases between the two ends. Per germline, CDR1 SGHTA and CDR2 FQGTGA. The CDR3 has 14 residues. CDR3 amino acids: CASSLVQNQETQYF. DNA for the CDR3: TGTGCCAGCAGCTTGGTACAGAACCAAGAGACCCAGTACTTC.

The V and J genes are TRBV4-1 and TRBJ2-3, with 9 nucleotides matching TRBD1. Trimming took 0 bases from V and 4 from J; bases not matched to a gene: 14. This CDR3 spans 19 amino acids. Germline V lookup: CDR1 MGHRA, CDR2 YSYEKL. CDR3 in amino acids: CASSQDGGPRDRAADTQYF. In DNA form, the CDR3 reads TGCGCCAGCAGCCAAGACGGCGGACCGCGGGACAGGGCGGCAGATACGCAGTATTTT.

The chain combines TRBV18 with TRBJ2-3; 8 bases line up with TRBD1. Germline CDR1 and CDR2: KGHSH and LQKENI. V lost 6 bases and J lost 2; bases outside the gene matches: 7. The CDR3 contains 15 residues. CDR3 DNA sequence: TGTGCCAGCTCTTCTCAGGGGGCCCCCACAGATACGCAGTATTTT. Translation: CASSSQGAPTDTQYF.

By its share, this clone is large. The CDR3 sequence: CASSHEGQGSPLHF. CDR3 DNA sequence: TGCGCCAGCAGCCATGAGGGACAGGGCTCACCCCTCCACTTT. The chain couples TRBV4-3 to TRBJ1-6; TRBD1 matches 9 bases. The CDR3 covers 14 residues. The V gene end was trimmed by 3 bases and the J gene end by 10 bases; junction bases not matched to a gene: 4. From germline, CDR1 is LGHNA and CDR2 YSLEER.

The sample holds one count of this clone. V is TRBV24-1 and J is TRBJ1-2, with D unresolved. Germline assignment: CDR1 KGHDR and CDR2 SFDVKD. CDR3 length equals 12 residues. The V end lost 3 bases, the J end lost 8 bases, and 9 bases lay between the germline ends. Here the CDR3 reads CATSDPLSGYTF. In nucleotides, the CDR3 is TGTGCCACCAGTGATCCTCTAAGCGGCTACACCTTC.

This clone ranks as large (0.1 to 1%). This chain connects TRBV3-1 (or the pseudogene TRBV3-2) to TRBJ2-3; 8 bases are shared with TRBD2. Unmatched junction bases numbered 9, after V lost 8 bases and J lost 5 bases. This CDR3 has 14 residues. Germline V CDR1 and CDR2: LGHDT, YNNKEL (reference sequence). The CDR3 spells CASGWGLVIDTQYF. The CDR3 DNA reads TGTGCCAGCGGATGGGGACTAGTAATAGATACGCAGTATTTT.

By frequency in the sample, this clone is large (0.1 to 1%). The chain combines TRBV2 with TRBJ2-7; TRBD2 matches 10 bases. CDR1 is SNHLY and CDR2 is FYNNEI in the germline V gene. V was clipped by 2 bases and J by 2 bases; unmatched bases: 3. This CDR3 region has 15 residues. The CDR3 sequence: CASSESGGVTYEQYF. The CDR3 bases are TGTGCCAGCAGTGAAAGCGGGGGGGTTACCTACGAGCAGTACTTC.

The rearrangement links TRBV4-3 to TRBJ1-1, with D tentatively TRBD1 (6 bases). The CDR3 totals 16 residues. Trimming removed 4 bases from V and 5 bases from J, with 20 bases in between. Germline V gene data show CDR1 as LGHNA and CDR2 as YSLEER. CDR3 in DNA: TGCGCCAGCAGCCTTTCCGTGGGATCAGGGGCAACTGAAGCTTTCTTT. Translating gives CASSLSVGSGATEAFF.

The rearrangement joins TRBV9 to TRBJ1-2, with a tentative D call TRBD1 (6 bases). The CDR3 totals 18 residues. Between the trimmed V and J ends, which lost 4 bases and 2 bases, there was a span of 24 bases. The germline V gene has CDR1 SGDLS and CDR2 YYNGEE. The CDR3 nucleotides are TGTGCCAGCAGCCATAACAAGGGGGGGATCCCCTTGAACTATGGCTACACCTTC. Its protein is CASSHNKGGIPLNYGYTF.

This rearrangement joins TRBV20-1 to TRBJ1-4; 7 nucleotides align to TRBD1. Per germline, CDR1 DFQATT and CDR2 SNEGSKA (reference sequence). The CDR3 runs to 12 residues. V dropped 3 bases and J dropped 8; count of bases not matched to a gene: 3. CDR3 in amino acids: CSASGDREKLFF. CDR3 nucleotides: TGCAGTGCTAGTGGGGACAGAGAAAAACTGTTTTTT.

This clone turned up a few times. The chain employs TRBV5-1 and TRBJ2-7; the match to TRBD2 covers 11 bases. CDR3 length: 15 amino acids. CDR1 is SGHRS and CDR2 is YFSETQ in the germline V gene. Trimming cost V 2 bases and J 2 bases; bases outside gene matches: 3. CDR3 bases: TGCGCCAGCAGCTTAGGGACTAGCGGTACCTACGAGCAGTACTTC. Translating it yields CASSLGTSGTYEQYF.

The chain combines TRBV6-2 or TRBV6-3 with TRBJ2-7, with 8 bases matching TRBD1. This CDR3 has 15 residues. Looked up from germline, CDR1 is MNHEY and CDR2 is SVGEGT. Trimming removed 5 bases from V and 2 bases from J; junction bases left unmatched: 8. CDR3 protein: CASSGVRDRTYEQYF. Here the CDR3 DNA reads TGTGCCAGCAGTGGAGTTCGGGACAGGACCTACGAGCAGTACTTC.

CDR3 protein: CASSRTGGFDEQYF. The CDR3, as DNA: TGTGCCAGTAGCCGAACAGGGGGATTCGACGAGCAGTACTTC. The chain combines TRBV19 with TRBJ2-7; 8 bases align to TRBD1. The CDR3 extends over 14 amino acids. Germline CDR1 reads LNHDA; CDR2 reads SQIVND (reference sequence). Trimming took 6 bases from V and 5 from J; bases not matched to a gene: 9. The variable domain in full, with the rest retrieved from reference TRBV19 and TRBJ2-7, is DGGITQSPKYLFRKEGQNVTLSCEQNLNHDAMYWYRQDPGQGLRLIYYSQIVNDFQKGDIAEGYSVSREKKESFPLTVTSAQKNPTAFYLCASSRTGGFDEQYFGPGTRLTVT.

This CDR3 is CASSPRFKGATGELFF. CDR3 in DNA: TGTGCCAGCAGCCCGAGATTTAAGGGGGCCACCGGGGAGCTGTTTTTT. The V gene is TRBV9, the J gene TRBJ2-2; 7 nucleotides align to TRBD1. Trimming at V came to 4 bases and at J to 4 bases, leaving 10 bases not matched to a gene. This CDR3 has 16 amino acids. CDR1 is SGDLS, CDR2 YYNGEE, per germline.

The CDR3 DNA sequence: TGTGCCAGCAGTGCATCCCGAGGGCAGACTGAAGCTTTCTTT. It codes for CASSASRGQTEAFF. This chain joins TRBV6-4 and TRBJ1-1; no reliable D call. This CDR3 has 14 residues. The ends were cut back, 4 bases at V and 5 bases at J, with 14 bases in the middle. Germline values: CDR1 MRHNA, CDR2 SNTAGT.

In this sample, this clone turned up a few times. This chain uses TRBV4-2 with TRBJ1-2; maybe TRBD1 (6 bases). Germline CDR1 is LGHNA and CDR2 is YNFKEQ. The CDR3 runs 15 residues. Trimming removed 4 bases at V and 7 bases at J, with 19 bases between. CDR3 DNA sequence: TGTGCCAGCAGCCGAGGGGGTGGGAGTAGGGGTGGCTACACCTTC. Translation: CASSRGGGSRGGYTF.

This chain joins TRBV5-1 and TRBJ1-2, with D hard to call. There are 15 residues in the CDR3. The germline gives CDR1 SGHRS, CDR2 YFSETQ. V lost 1 base and J lost 8, with 18 bases in between. The CDR3, as DNA: TGCGCCAGCAGCTTGAGGACTGGAGGCGGTGACGGCTACACCTTC. Translation: CASSLRTGGGDGYTF.

This clone occurred a few times. The genes are TRBV10-2 and TRBJ2-7, with D perhaps TRBD2 (5 bases). This CDR3 region has 13 residues. CDR1 and CDR2 from the germline V gene are WSHSY and SAAADI. The germline V and J ends were trimmed by 7 bases and 0 bases, with 10 bases remaining between them. For the CDR3, the DNA is TGCGCCAGCACACTAGACCTCTCCTACGAGCAGTACTTC. Amino acid sequence: CASTLDLSYEQYF.